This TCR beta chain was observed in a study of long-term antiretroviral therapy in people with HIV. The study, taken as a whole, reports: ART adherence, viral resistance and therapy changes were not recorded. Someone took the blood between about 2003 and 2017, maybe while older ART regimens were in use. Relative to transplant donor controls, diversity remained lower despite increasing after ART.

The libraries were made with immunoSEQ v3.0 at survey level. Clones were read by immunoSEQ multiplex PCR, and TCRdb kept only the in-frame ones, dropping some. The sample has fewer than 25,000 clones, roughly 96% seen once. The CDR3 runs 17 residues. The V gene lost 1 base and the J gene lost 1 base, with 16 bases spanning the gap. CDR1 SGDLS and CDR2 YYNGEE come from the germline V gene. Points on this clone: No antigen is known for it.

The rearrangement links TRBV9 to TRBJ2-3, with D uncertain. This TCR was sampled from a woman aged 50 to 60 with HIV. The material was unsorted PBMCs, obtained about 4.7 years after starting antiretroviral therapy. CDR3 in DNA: TGTGCCAGCAGCGTACGAGCCTGGGCGGCGGGCACAGATACGCAGTATTTT. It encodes CASSVRAWAAGTDTQYF. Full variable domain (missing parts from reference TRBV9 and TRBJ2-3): DSGVTQTPKHLITATGQRVTLRCSPRSGDLSVYWYQQSLDQGLQFLIQYYNGEERAKGNILERFSAQQFPDLHSELNLSSLELGDSALYFCASSVRAWAAGTDTQYFGPGTRLTVL.